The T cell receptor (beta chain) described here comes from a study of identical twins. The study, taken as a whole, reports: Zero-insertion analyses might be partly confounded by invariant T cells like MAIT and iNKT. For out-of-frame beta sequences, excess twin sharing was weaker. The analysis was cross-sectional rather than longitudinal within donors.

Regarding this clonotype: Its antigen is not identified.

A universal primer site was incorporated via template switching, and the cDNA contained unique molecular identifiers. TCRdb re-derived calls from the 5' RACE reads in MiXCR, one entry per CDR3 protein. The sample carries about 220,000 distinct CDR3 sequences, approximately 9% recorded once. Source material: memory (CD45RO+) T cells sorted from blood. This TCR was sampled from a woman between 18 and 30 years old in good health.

The CDR3 DNA reads as TGTGCCAGTACCACCCCAGGGAAAGATCAGCCCCAGCATTTT. This sequence encodes CASTTPGKDQPQHF. The V and J genes are TRBV19 and TRBJ1-5; D possibly corresponds to TRBD1 (5 bases). CDR1 and CDR2 (germline): LNHDA, SQIVND (reference sequence). This CDR3 region has 14 residues. Trimming took off 7 bases at V and 5 bases at J, with 15 bases between the two ends.